This T cell receptor (beta chain) was captured in a study of shared clonotypes between healthy human individuals. Naive CD8 populations comprised CD45RO-negative cells positively selected for CCR7, excluding terminally differentiated effector memory CD45RA+ cells. Points from the study as a whole: Approximately 5.3% was the fraction of naive CD4 clonotypes found shared across four donors. Generation probabilities of non-shared clonotypes were lower (relative to those shared by all four donors).

The CDR3 extends over 16 amino acids. Germline V CDR1 and CDR2: MNHEY, SMNVEV (reference sequence). Trimming took 4 bases from V and 8 from J, leaving 21 bases between them. With respect to this clone: As yet, its antigen is unknown.

Authors' processing steps: Filtering differed because ImmunoSEQ produced junction-only sequences that carried no quality scores. Sequencing used immunoSEQ multiplex PCR; TCRdb keeps in-frame clones, though not all of them. The V and J calls and clone size are taken from that table; D and trimming were inferred from the DNA. This sample has some 600,000 clones, with 95% to 97% found just once. Sample: naive CD8+ T cells sorted from blood. The chain uses TRBV27 and TRBJ2-1; D is perhaps TRBD1 or TRBD2 (5 bases each). This receptor was taken from a woman aged 30 to 39 in good health. DNA of the CDR3: TGTGCCAGCAGTTCCTTCCCGGGACCACCGTTGGATGAGCAGTTCTTC. Translated: CASSSFPGPPLDEQFF.